The 26 T cell receptor beta chains reported below all come from one sample, sequenced in a study of blood T cell repertoires in COVID-19. Repertoires were generated with immunoSEQ multiplex PCR, while TCRdb's copy carries only in-frame clones and drops some. Found here are 310,000 or so clones, about nine tenths of them singletons; the top ten hold around 10%. The sequenced material came from peripheral blood. The receptors derive from a woman in her 30s with COVID-19, enrolled during active disease.

This chain uses TRBV9 with TRBJ2-1; 11 bases agree with TRBD2. The CDR3 contains 16 residues. V shed 5 bases and J 4 bases; nucleotides not matched to a gene: 8. The germline gives CDR1 SGDLS, CDR2 YYNGEE. CDR3 DNA sequence: TGTGCCAGCAGTCGCACCGGGACTAGCGGATACAATGAGCAGTTCTTC. Its translation: CASSRTGTSGYNEQFF.

The J gene is TRBJ2-3, the V gene TRBV5-1; D perhaps matches TRBD2 (6 bases). Germline assignment: CDR1 SGHRS and CDR2 YFSETQ. Trimming pared 2 bases from V and 3 bases from J, leaving 10 bases between. The CDR3 is made up of 14 amino acids. The CDR3 is CASSFGSATDTQYF. For the CDR3, the DNA is TGCGCCAGCAGCTTCGGGAGCGCGACAGATACGCAGTATTTT.

The chain uses TRBV5-6 and TRBJ2-1; 10 bases are shared with TRBD2. The V and J ends lost 0 bases and 0 bases, in that order; junction bases with no gene match: 3. CDR1 and CDR2 (germline): SGHDT, YYEEEE. The CDR3 runs 17 residues. CDR3 bases: TGTGCCAGCAGCTTGGAACTAGCGGGATTCTCCTACAATGAGCAGTTCTTC. The encoded protein is CASSLELAGFSYNEQFF. Full variable domain (outside the CDR3, taken from reference TRBV5-6 and TRBJ2-1): DAGVTQSPTHLIKTRGQQVTLRCSPKSGHDTVSWYQQALGQGPQFIFQYYEEEERQRGNFPDRFSGHQFPNYSSELNVNALLLGDSALYLCASSLELAGFSYNEQFFGPGTRLTVL.

V usage is TRBV5-5 and J usage is TRBJ2-7; TRBD1 matches 8 bases. The CDR3 runs to 16 residues. Germline V gives CDR1 SGHKS, CDR2 YYEKEE (reference sequence). V was clipped by 0 bases and J by 0 bases; unmatched bases: 5. The CDR3 DNA follows: TGTGCCAGCAGCTTGGTTTGGGACAGGAGCTCCTACGAGCAGTACTTC. Translating gives CASSLVWDRSSYEQYF. The full variable domain, completed using reference TRBV5-5 and TRBJ2-7, is DAGVTQSPTHLIKTRGQQVTLRCSPISGHKSVSWYQQVLGQGPQFIFQYYEKEERGRGNFPDRFSARQFPNYSSELNVNALLLGDSALYLCASSLVWDRSSYEQYFGPGTRLTVT.

The chain combines TRBV7-2 with TRBJ1-2; 9 bases fit TRBD1. The CDR3 loop spans 17 amino acids. The germline CDR1 and CDR2 sequences are SGHTA and FQGNSA. After removal of 1 base from V and 7 bases from J, the junction contained 13 bases not matched to a gene. The CDR3 nucleotides are TGTGCCAGCAGCTTAGGGTTCCCGGGACAGGGTATAGGTGGCTACACCTTC. It translates to CASSLGFPGQGIGGYTF.

In DNA, the CDR3 is TGTGCTAGTGGTTTCCCTGGACTGTCGAAAGCCAAAAACATTCAGTACTTC. Amino acid sequence: CASGFPGLSKAKNIQYF. The J gene is TRBJ2-4, the V gene TRBV12-5, with D perhaps matching TRBD2 (5 bases). The CDR3 contains 17 residues. Germline values: CDR1 LGHNT, CDR2 FRNRAP. The V gene lost 3 bases and the J gene lost 0 bases, with 15 bases spanning the gap.

CDR3 sequence: CAWSTGTGAREQYF. CDR3 in DNA: TGTGCCTGGAGTACCGGGACAGGGGCCCGCGAGCAGTACTTC. The rearrangement links TRBV30 to TRBJ2-7; TRBD1 aligns across 10 bases. Germline CDR1 GTSNPN, CDR2 SVGIG (reference sequence). This CDR3 contains 14 residues. V dropped 2 bases and J dropped 6; count of bases not matched to a gene: 7.

The rearrangement uses TRBV10-3 and TRBJ2-1; 12 bases are shared with TRBD2. The CDR3 has 14 residues. Trimming at V came to 8 bases and at J to 5 bases, leaving 4 bases not matched to a gene. Germline loops: CDR1 ENHRY, CDR2 SYGVKD. CDR3 nucleotides: TGTGCCATCTCCCCTAGCGGGAGGGACAATGAGCAGTTCTTC. Its translation: CAISPSGRDNEQFF.

This chain links TRBV4-1 with TRBJ2-2; perhaps TRBD1 as D (5 bases). V lost 4 bases to trimming and J lost 1 base, with 7 bases between them. Germline CDR1 MGHRA, CDR2 YSYEKL. This CDR3 comprises 14 residues. The CDR3 bases are TGCGCCAGCAGCCCCGGACAGAACACCGGGGAGCTGTTTTTT. Residues: CASSPGQNTGELFF.

This chain joins TRBV19 and TRBJ2-4; 8 nucleotides align to TRBD1. Germline loops: CDR1 LNHDA, CDR2 SQIVND (reference sequence). V dropped 5 bases and J dropped 0; count of bases not matched to a gene: 3. The CDR3 has 15 residues. The CDR3 DNA follows: TGTGCCAGTAGTGGGGGGACAGGAGCCAAAAACATTCAGTACTTC. Translated: CASSGGTGAKNIQYF.

This clone was seen only a few times. V usage is TRBV6-5 and J usage is TRBJ2-1, with 10 nucleotides matching TRBD1. The V segment lost 6 bases and the J segment 2 bases; nucleotides outside the gene matches: 1. Germline CDR1 MNHEY, CDR2 SVGAGI. The CDR3 extends over 14 amino acids. The CDR3 region is CASRGQGPYNEQFF. The CDR3 nucleotides read TGTGCCAGCAGGGGACAGGGGCCCTACAATGAGCAGTTCTTC.

The chain uses TRBV5-1 and TRBJ2-7; 7 nucleotides line up with TRBD2. CDR1 SGHRS and CDR2 YFSETQ come from the germline V gene. The CDR3 length is 15 residues. With 0 bases clipped from V and 7 bases from J, the junction kept 10 bases outside the gene matches. The CDR3 loop reads CASSLVGGTIREQYF. DNA for the CDR3: TGCGCCAGCAGCTTGGTGGGAGGGACCATCCGGGAGCAGTACTTC.

V usage is TRBV11-2 and J usage is TRBJ1-2; 9 bases fit TRBD1. Losses at the gene ends were 4 bases for V and 6 bases for J; bases not matched to a gene: 9. Germline-derived CDR1 and CDR2 are SGHAT and FQNNGV. The CDR3 is 15 residues long. The chain's CDR3 is CASSSDRGKTHGYTF. The DNA for the CDR3 is TGTGCCAGCAGCTCAGACAGGGGGAAAACACATGGCTACACCTTC.

This sequence joins TRBV5-6 and TRBJ2-2; 9 nucleotides line up with TRBD1. Trimming at V came to 0 bases and at J to 6 bases, leaving 3 bases not matched to a gene. The germline V gene encodes CDR1 SGHDT and CDR2 YYEEEE. This CDR3 region has 15 residues. The CDR3 sequence: CASSLAGTGSGELFF. CDR3 nucleotide sequence: TGTGCCAGCAGCTTGGCCGGGACAGGGTCCGGGGAGCTGTTTTTT. Full variable domain (remainder filled in from reference TRBV5-6 and TRBJ2-2): DAGVTQSPTHLIKTRGQQVTLRCSPKSGHDTVSWYQQALGQGPQFIFQYYEEEERQRGNFPDRFSGHQFPNYSSELNVNALLLGDSALYLCASSLAGTGSGELFFGEGSRLTVL.

The V call is TRBV3-1 (or the pseudogene TRBV3-2), the J call TRBJ1-2, with no clear D. Trimming cost V 2 bases and J 7 bases, with 17 bases left between them. Germline V gene data show CDR1 as LGHDT and CDR2 as YNNKEL (reference sequence). The CDR3 is 15 amino acids. CDR3 residues: CASSQSTISAGGYTF. The CDR3 DNA sequence: TGTGCCAGCAGCCAAAGTACAATAAGTGCTGGTGGCTACACCTTC.

This chain joins TRBV5-1 and TRBJ1-5, with D maybe TRBD1 (6 bases). V was pared by 10 bases and J by 3 bases, with 11 bases between. Germline V lookup: CDR1 SGHRS, CDR2 YFSETQ. CDR3 length: 12 amino acids. The chain's CDR3 is CAPGVFNQPQHF. In DNA form, the CDR3 reads TGCGCCCCAGGGGTTTTCAATCAGCCCCAGCATTTT.

The genes are TRBV5-1 and TRBJ2-7; the match to TRBD1 covers 9 bases. Germline values: CDR1 SGHRS, CDR2 YFSETQ. This CDR3 spans 17 amino acids. Losses at the gene ends were 1 base for V and 4 bases for J; bases not matched to a gene: 12. For the CDR3, the DNA is TGCGCCAGCAGCTTGACCCCTTCACCGGGACAGGGATACGAGCAGTACTTC. Protein: CASSLTPSPGQGYEQYF.

This sequence joins TRBV18 and TRBJ2-1; 11 nucleotides agree with TRBD2. This CDR3 comprises 14 residues. Germline assignment: CDR1 KGHSH and CDR2 LQKENI. The V gene end was trimmed by 4 bases and the J gene end by 7 bases; junction bases not matched to a gene: 3. The DNA of the CDR3 is TGTGCCAGCTCACTCCTAGCGGGAGGTAATGAGCAGTTCTTC. Protein sequence: CASSLLAGGNEQFF.

The chain uses TRBV5-8 and TRBJ2-3; no reliable D call. This CDR3 is built from 15 residues. Germline V lookup: CDR1 SGHTS, CDR2 YDEGEE. Trimming cost V 1 base and J 0 bases, with 9 bases left between them. CDR3 DNA: TGTGCCAGCAGCTTGTCTGGGCTTAGCACAGATACGCAGTATTTT. Its protein product is CASSLSGLSTDTQYF.

The rearrangement links TRBV7-9 to TRBJ1-3, with a weak D call TRBD1 (6 bases). Per germline, CDR1 SEHNR and CDR2 FQNEAQ (reference sequence). Deletions cut 4 bases from V and 0 bases from J, with 16 bases between. The CDR3 contains 17 residues. CDR3 sequence reads: CASSSPGVTSSGNTIYF. CDR3 bases: TGTGCCAGCAGCTCGCCAGGGGTCACAAGCTCTGGAAACACCATATATTTT.

This clone has only one observation. The V gene is TRBV7-2, the J gene TRBJ2-2, with a possible D match to TRBD1 (6 bases). This CDR3 has 16 amino acids. V dropped 5 bases and J dropped 7 bases, with 20 bases sitting between them. The germline V gene encodes CDR1 SGHTA and CDR2 FQGNSA. CDR3 in amino acids: CASSPKGGGQFGELFF. In DNA form, the CDR3 reads TGTGCCAGCAGCCCTAAAGGGGGTGGACAGTTCGGGGAGCTGTTTTTT. Supplemented by reference TRBV7-2 and TRBJ2-2, the full variable domain reads GAGVSQSPSNKVTEKGKDVELRCDPISGHTALYWYRQSLGQGLEFLIYFQGNSAPDKSGLPSDRFSAERTGGSVSTLTIQRTQQEDSAVYLCASSPKGGGQFGELFFGEGSRLTVL.

This clone was seen a handful of times. The J gene is TRBJ1-1, the V gene TRBV6-5, with a weak D call TRBD1 (5 bases). CDR3 length equals 14 residues. V was pared by 6 bases and J by 1 base, with 12 bases between. From germline, CDR1 is MNHEY and CDR2 SVGAGI. The CDR3 bases are TGTGCCAGCAGAGAGACAGCTTCGAACACTGAAGCTTTCTTT. Amino acid sequence: CASRETASNTEAFF.

The V and J genes are TRBV10-1 and TRBJ1-3; D not resolved. The V end lost 0 bases, the J end lost 0 bases, and 9 bases lay between the germline ends. Germline CDR1 WNHNN, CDR2 SYGVQD (reference sequence). This CDR3 has 16 amino acids. DNA for the CDR3: TGCGCCAGCAGTGAGTCGGGCCGTATCTCTGGAAACACCATATATTTT. Its translation is CASSESGRISGNTIYF.

The V call is TRBV29-1, the J call TRBJ1-2; weak D call: TRBD1 (5 bases). The V gene's germline CDR1 is SQVTM and CDR2 ANQGSEA. The CDR3 runs 14 residues. The V end was cut by 0 bases, the J end by 3 bases, with 11 bases between. The CDR3 spells CSVEDPGGYYGYTF. CDR3 nucleotides: TGCAGCGTTGAAGATCCCGGGGGTTACTATGGCTACACCTTC.

The J gene is TRBJ2-7, the V gene TRBV13; 9 nucleotides agree with TRBD1. Germline CDR1 is PRHDT and CDR2 is FYEKMQ (reference sequence). V trimming: 4 bases; J trimming: 0 bases; junction bases outside the gene matches: 7. This CDR3 region has 16 residues. The DNA for the CDR3 is TGTGCCAGCAGCTCGCGAGGACAGGGGTACTCCTACGAGCAGTACTTC. Protein sequence: CASSSRGQGYSYEQYF.

The chain couples TRBV2 to TRBJ2-1; 14 bases fit TRBD2. The germline V gene encodes CDR1 SNHLY and CDR2 FYNNEI. V shed 6 bases, J shed 8 bases, and the junction held 12 bases outside the gene matches. The CDR3 runs to 17 residues. Here the CDR3 DNA reads TGTGCCAGCAGCCTCCCCCGACTAGCGGGAGGGCCAGATGAGCAGTTCTTC. It is translated as CASSLPRLAGGPDEQFF.